One and the same sample provided the 25 T cell receptor beta chains below, sequenced in a study of blood T cell repertoires in COVID-19. Profiled with immunoSEQ multiplex PCR; TCRdb holds only in-frame clones, not every one. This sample has hundreds of thousands of clones, with approximately 82% found just once. Sequencing was performed on peripheral blood. These receptors originate from a woman in her 70s with active or convalescent COVID-19.

The chain combines TRBV27 with TRBJ2-4; 7 bases align to TRBD2. From germline, CDR1 is MNHEY and CDR2 SMNVEV (reference sequence). Germline trimming cut 5 bases from V and 7 bases from J; bases unmatched to any gene: 2. This CDR3 is built from 12 residues. Here the CDR3 DNA reads TGTGCCAGCAGTGGGGGGGGGAACATTCAGTACTTC. It codes for CASSGGGNIQYF.

The rearrangement uses TRBV7-9 and TRBJ2-7, with D perhaps TRBD2 (6 bases). The CDR3 is 15 amino acids. V was trimmed by 5 bases and J by 7 bases, leaving 21 bases between them. In germline, CDR1 is SEHNR, CDR2 FQNEAQ (reference sequence). The CDR3 loop is CASSLSGGLHGEQYF. In nucleotides, the CDR3 is TGTGCCAGCAGCCTTAGCGGTGGACTTCACGGGGAGCAGTACTTC.

The chain uses TRBV9 and TRBJ2-2; 8 nucleotides line up with TRBD1. Trimming at V came to 4 bases and at J to 3 bases, leaving 8 bases not matched to a gene. Germline values: CDR1 SGDLS, CDR2 YYNGEE. The CDR3 has 16 amino acids. The CDR3: CASSRTGQGHTGELFF. The CDR3 DNA reads TGTGCCAGCAGCCGAACTGGACAGGGTCACACCGGGGAGCTGTTTTTT.

This clone was counted once. This chain uses TRBV11-2 with TRBJ2-3; D perhaps matches TRBD2 (6 bases). The germline V and J ends were trimmed by 5 bases and 0 bases, with 18 bases remaining between them. The CDR3 is 17 residues long. The germline gives CDR1 SGHAT, CDR2 FQNNGV. CDR3 nucleotide sequence: TGTGCCAGCAGCCCCCGAGGGGTAGCGGCTAGCACAGATACGCAGTATTTT. Encoded protein: CASSPRGVAASTDTQYF.

The genes are TRBV18 and TRBJ1-5; D gene unclear. The CDR3 sequence is 15 residues long. V was pared by 3 bases and J by 3 bases, with 12 bases between. The germline gives CDR1 KGHSH, CDR2 LQKENI. The chain's CDR3 is CASSPGESFNQPQHF. The CDR3 region has the DNA TGTGCCAGCTCACCGGGAGAAAGCTTCAATCAGCCCCAGCATTTT. The variable domain in full, completed from reference TRBV18 and TRBJ1-5, reads NAGVMQNPRHLVRRRGQEARLRCSPMKGHSHVYWYRQLPEEGLKFMVYLQKENIIDESGMPKERFSAEFPKEGPSILRIQQVVRGDSAAYFCASSPGESFNQPQHFGDGTRLSIL.

The chain uses TRBV2 and TRBJ2-5; 7 nucleotides match TRBD1. This CDR3 has 13 residues. With V trimmed by 9 bases and J by 1 base, 5 bases remained unmatched. CDR1 is SNHLY and CDR2 is FYNNEI in the germline V gene. DNA of the CDR3: TGTGCCAGAAGGGACAGATTCCAAGAGACCCAGTACTTC. Translating gives CARRDRFQETQYF.

This sequence joins TRBV28 and TRBJ2-7, with 10 bases fitting TRBD2. Looked up from germline, CDR1 is MDHEN and CDR2 is SYDVKM. This CDR3 comprises 13 residues. J lost 0 bases, V lost 8 bases, and 1 base had no gene match. In DNA, the CDR3 is TGTGCCAGCTTAGCGGGAGGCTCCTACGAGCAGTACTTC. Protein product: CASLAGGSYEQYF.

The gene calls are TRBV6-5 and TRBJ1-1; a weak D match, TRBD1 (6 bases). Trimming removed 7 bases from V and 5 bases from J, with 17 bases in between. The germline V gene encodes CDR1 MNHEY and CDR2 SVGAGI. CDR3 size: 14 residues. The CDR3: CASTRSGGATEAFF. In DNA form, the CDR3 reads TGTGCCAGCACCCGAAGTGGGGGGGCAACTGAAGCTTTCTTT.

Only one count was recorded for this clone. The rearrangement uses TRBV7-8 and TRBJ2-5; 8 bases agree with TRBD2. The V gene end was trimmed by 0 bases and the J gene end by 0 bases; junction bases not matched to a gene: 3. The CDR3 is 16 amino acids. Germline V CDR1 and CDR2: SGHVS, FQNEAQ. The CDR3 region is CASSLATSVYQETQYF. The CDR3 DNA sequence: TGTGCCAGCAGCTTAGCGACTAGCGTGTACCAAGAGACCCAGTACTTC. Supplemented by reference TRBV7-8 and TRBJ2-5, the full variable domain reads GAGVSQSPRYKVAKRGQDVALRCDPISGHVSLFWYQQALGQGPEFLTYFQNEAQLDKSGLPSDRFFAERPEGSVSTLKIQRTQQEDSAVYLCASSLATSVYQETQYFGPGTRLLVL.

The rearrangement uses TRBV18 and TRBJ1-1, with D possibly TRBD1 on 5 matching bases. The CDR3 extends over 13 amino acids. The germline V gene has CDR1 KGHSH and CDR2 LQKENI. V lost 11 bases, J lost 5 bases, and 18 bases lay in between. This CDR3 reads CAFRGGGDTEAFF. The CDR3, as DNA: TGTGCCTTCCGGGGGGGAGGAGATACTGAAGCTTTCTTT. Based on the CDR3 plus reference TRBV18 and TRBJ1-1, the full variable domain is NAGVMQNPRHLVRRRGQEARLRCSPMKGHSHVYWYRQLPEEGLKFMVYLQKENIIDESGMPKERFSAEFPKEGPSILRIQQVVRGDSAAYFCAFRGGGDTEAFFGQGTRLTVV.

The V gene is TRBV28, the J gene TRBJ2-7, with a weak D call TRBD1 (5 bases). CDR1 and CDR2 (germline): MDHEN, SYDVKM. This CDR3 is 12 amino acids long. V was trimmed by 5 bases and J by 6 bases, leaving 11 bases between them. Written as DNA, the CDR3 is TGTGCCAGCAGTCCTCCTAGGGGCGAGCAGTACTTC. It encodes CASSPPRGEQYF.

There are a few counts of this clone. The genes are TRBV2 and TRBJ2-5, with 13 bases that match TRBD2. The CDR3 runs to 17 residues. Germline V gene sequence: CDR1 SNHLY, CDR2 FYNNEI. J was trimmed by 5 bases and V by 7 bases; bases with no gene match: 13. The CDR3 reads CASTLPGLAGDEETQYF. The CDR3 region has the DNA TGTGCCAGCACTCTTCCTGGACTAGCGGGAGACGAGGAGACCCAGTACTTC. The full variable domain, rest sourced from reference TRBV2 and TRBJ2-5, is EPEVTQTPSHQVTQMGQEVILRCVPISNHLYFYWYRQILGQKVEFLVSFYNNEISEKSEIFDDQFSVERPDGSNFTLKIRSTKLEDSAMYFCASTLPGLAGDEETQYFGPGTRLLVL.

The chain combines TRBV29-1 with TRBJ2-7; 9 positions agree with TRBD1. V lost 6 bases and J lost 3; bases outside the gene matches: 6. Germline V gene lookup returns CDR1 SQVTM and CDR2 ANQGSEA. The length of the CDR3 is 13 residues. CDR3 residues: CSVPGQGFYEQYF. The CDR3, as DNA: TGCAGCGTACCGGGACAGGGATTCTACGAGCAGTACTTC.

The chain couples TRBV7-2 to TRBJ2-1; D perhaps matches TRBD2 (6 bases). Germline V gives CDR1 SGHTA, CDR2 FQGNSA. The CDR3 runs to 18 residues. Trimming left V 3 bases short and J 2 bases short, with 20 bases between. CDR3 in DNA: TGTGCCAGCAGCTTTGTGGTCCGGACTACCCCACCCTACAATGAGCAGTTCTTC. This sequence encodes CASSFVVRTTPPYNEQFF.

The V gene is TRBV7-2, the J gene TRBJ2-7, with 8 bases lining up with TRBD2. CDR1 is SGHTA and CDR2 is FQGNSA in the germline V gene. The CDR3 is 13 residues long. V lost 5 bases, J lost 6 bases, and 6 bases stayed unmatched. The CDR3 nucleotides are TGTGCCAGCAGCCAAGCGACTAGCGTCGAGCAGTACTTC. The encoded protein is CASSQATSVEQYF.

The chain links TRBV4-1 to TRBJ2-3; possible D gene TRBD2, 5 bases. Trimming removed 0 bases from V and 1 base from J, with 11 bases in between. From germline, CDR1 is MGHRA and CDR2 YSYEKL. This CDR3 contains 16 residues. The CDR3 here is CASSQEGSVRTDTQYF. The CDR3 DNA follows: TGCGCCAGCAGCCAAGAAGGTAGCGTGCGCACAGATACGCAGTATTTT.

This clone showed up just a few times. This chain links TRBV30 with TRBJ2-3; TRBD2 agrees at 8 bases. The CDR3 totals 13 residues. Germline CDR1 is GTSNPN and CDR2 is SVGIG (reference sequence). The ends lost 3 bases at V and 2 bases at J; junction bases unmatched: 1. The DNA for the CDR3 is TGTGCCTGGAGCGGGGGGGCCACAGATACGCAGTATTTT. Its translation: CAWSGGATDTQYF.

The J gene is TRBJ2-1, the V gene TRBV11-2; D possibly corresponds to TRBD2 (6 bases). CDR3 length equals 15 residues. The V end lost 5 bases, the J end lost 4 bases, and 15 bases lay between the germline ends. Germline CDR1 reads SGHAT; CDR2 reads FQNNGV. The CDR3 DNA sequence: TGTGCCAGCAGCCTAGGGGACTCGCTATACAATGAGCAGTTCTTC. Translated: CASSLGDSLYNEQFF.

V and J are TRBV18 and TRBJ1-6, with TRBD1 matching 11 bases. The CDR3 is 14 residues long. Per germline, CDR1 KGHSH and CDR2 LQKENI. Trimming removed 4 bases from V and 7 bases from J; junction bases left unmatched: 0. The CDR3 sequence is CASSRDRGNSPLHF. CDR3 in DNA: TGTGCCAGCTCACGGGACAGGGGGAATTCACCCCTCCACTTT.

This sequence joins TRBV28 and TRBJ2-2; 10 nucleotides match TRBD2. From germline, CDR1 is MDHEN and CDR2 SYDVKM. This CDR3 region has 15 residues. The trim removed 3 bases at V and 8 bases at J, leaving 6 bases unmatched. CDR3 loop: CASSLASGSGGELFF. The CDR3 region has the DNA TGTGCCAGCAGTTTGGCTAGCGGGAGTGGTGGGGAGCTGTTTTTT.

The V and J genes are TRBV20-1 and TRBJ1-2; perhaps TRBD1 as D (6 bases). Trimming removed 5 bases from V and 9 bases from J, with 13 bases in between. The germline gives CDR1 DFQATT, CDR2 SNEGSKA (reference sequence). The CDR3 loop spans 11 amino acids. The CDR3 region is CSAYSRDSYTF. The DNA for the CDR3 is TGCAGTGCTTATTCCCGGGACAGCTACACCTTC.

The rearrangement joins TRBV19 to TRBJ1-1; D gene uncertain. The germline V and J ends were trimmed by 5 bases and 1 base, with 17 bases remaining between them. CDR1 and CDR2 (germline): LNHDA, SQIVND (reference sequence). This CDR3 is 16 amino acids long. DNA for the CDR3: TGTGCCAGTAGTGGTCGGGGATCCCGGGGGAACACTGAAGCTTTCTTT. Translating gives CASSGRGSRGNTEAFF.

This chain joins TRBV5-4 and TRBJ2-5; 12 nucleotides align to TRBD2. Germline lookup yields CDR1 SGHNT and CDR2 YYREEE (reference sequence). This CDR3 is 16 amino acids long. The V segment lost 0 bases and the J segment 7 bases; nucleotides outside the gene matches: 7. The CDR3, as DNA: TGTGCCAGCAGCTTGGAACCTCTAGCGGGGGGGGTGACCCAGTACTTC. It is translated as CASSLEPLAGGVTQYF.

The chain joins TRBV19 to TRBJ1-6; 9 bases are shared with TRBD1. The V and J ends lost 4 bases and 3 bases, in that order; junction bases with no gene match: 4. Germline lookup yields CDR1 LNHDA and CDR2 SQIVND (reference sequence). This CDR3 is 16 amino acids long. CDR3 amino acids: CASSTGTGFYNSPLHF. The CDR3 DNA reads TGTGCCAGTAGTACCGGGACAGGGTTCTATAATTCACCCCTCCACTTT.

DNA for the CDR3: TGTGCCAGCTCACCACCGAATGGCGGAAACTCTGGAAACACCATATATTTT. Translated: CASSPPNGGNSGNTIYF. The rearrangement links TRBV18 to TRBJ1-3, with unresolved D. V lost 0 bases to trimming and J lost 0 bases, with 12 bases between them. The CDR3 is 17 residues long. CDR1 and CDR2 (germline): KGHSH, LQKENI.